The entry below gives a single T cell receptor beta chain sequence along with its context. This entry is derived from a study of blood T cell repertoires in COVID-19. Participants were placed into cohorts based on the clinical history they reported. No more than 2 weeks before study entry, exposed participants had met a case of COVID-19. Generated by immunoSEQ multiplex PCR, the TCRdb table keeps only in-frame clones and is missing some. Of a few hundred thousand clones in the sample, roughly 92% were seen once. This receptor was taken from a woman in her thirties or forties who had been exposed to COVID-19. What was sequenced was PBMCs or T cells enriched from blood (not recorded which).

The CDR3 DNA is TGTGCCAGCAGAATCCGACAGGCCGATGGTGAAGCTTTCTTT. Its protein is CASRIRQADGEAFF. The chain uses TRBV6-4 and TRBJ1-1; perhaps TRBD1 as D (6 bases). The V end was cut by 6 bases, the J end by 7 bases, with 18 bases between. The CDR3 runs 14 residues. Germline V gene sequence: CDR1 MRHNA, CDR2 SNTAGT.